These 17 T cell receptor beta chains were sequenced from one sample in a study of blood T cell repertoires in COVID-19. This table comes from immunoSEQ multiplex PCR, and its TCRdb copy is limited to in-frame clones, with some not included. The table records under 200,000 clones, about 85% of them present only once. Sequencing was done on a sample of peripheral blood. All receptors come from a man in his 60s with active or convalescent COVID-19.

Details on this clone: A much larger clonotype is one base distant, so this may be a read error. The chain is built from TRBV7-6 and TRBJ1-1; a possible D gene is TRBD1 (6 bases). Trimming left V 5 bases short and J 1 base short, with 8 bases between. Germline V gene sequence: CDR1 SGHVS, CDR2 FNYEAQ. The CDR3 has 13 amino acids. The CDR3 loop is CASSTQGNTEAFF. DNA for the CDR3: TGTGCCAGCAGCACACAGGGGAACACTGAAGCTTTCTTT.

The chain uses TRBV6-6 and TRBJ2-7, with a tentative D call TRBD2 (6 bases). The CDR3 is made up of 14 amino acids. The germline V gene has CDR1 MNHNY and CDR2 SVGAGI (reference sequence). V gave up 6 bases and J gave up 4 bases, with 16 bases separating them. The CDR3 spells CASSDRETPYEQYF. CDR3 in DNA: TGTGCCAGCAGCGACCGGGAGACGCCTTACGAGCAGTACTTC.

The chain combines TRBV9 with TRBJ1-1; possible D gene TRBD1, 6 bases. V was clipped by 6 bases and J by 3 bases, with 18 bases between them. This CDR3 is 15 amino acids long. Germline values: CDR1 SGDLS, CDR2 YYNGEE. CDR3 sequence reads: CASTLGGARDTEAFF. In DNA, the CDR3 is TGTGCCAGCACCCTGGGGGGGGCAAGGGACACTGAAGCTTTCTTT.

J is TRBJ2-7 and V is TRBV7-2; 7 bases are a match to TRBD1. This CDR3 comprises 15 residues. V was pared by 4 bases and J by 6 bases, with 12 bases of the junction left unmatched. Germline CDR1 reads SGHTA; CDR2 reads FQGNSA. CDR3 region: CASSSETGVGSEQYF. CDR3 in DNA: TGTGCCAGCAGCTCCGAAACAGGGGTGGGGAGCGAGCAGTACTTC.

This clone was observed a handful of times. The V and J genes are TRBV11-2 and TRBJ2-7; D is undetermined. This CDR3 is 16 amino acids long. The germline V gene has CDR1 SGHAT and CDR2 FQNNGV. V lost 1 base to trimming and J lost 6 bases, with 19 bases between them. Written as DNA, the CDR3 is TGTGCCAGCAGCTTAGGAACTATCCTAACGTCGAGCGAGCAGTACTTC. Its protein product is CASSLGTILTSSEQYF.

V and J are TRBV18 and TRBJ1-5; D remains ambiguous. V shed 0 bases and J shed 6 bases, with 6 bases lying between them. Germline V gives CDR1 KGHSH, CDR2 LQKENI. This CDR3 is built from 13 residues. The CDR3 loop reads CASSPPSGQPQHF. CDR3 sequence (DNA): TGTGCCAGCTCACCACCGTCGGGTCAGCCCCAGCATTTT.

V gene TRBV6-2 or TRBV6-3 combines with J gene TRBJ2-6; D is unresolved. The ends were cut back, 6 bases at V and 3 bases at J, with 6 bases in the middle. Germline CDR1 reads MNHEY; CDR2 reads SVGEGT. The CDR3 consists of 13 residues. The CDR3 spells CASSPLGANVLTF. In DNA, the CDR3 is TGTGCCAGCAGCCCCCTTGGGGCCAACGTCCTGACTTTC.

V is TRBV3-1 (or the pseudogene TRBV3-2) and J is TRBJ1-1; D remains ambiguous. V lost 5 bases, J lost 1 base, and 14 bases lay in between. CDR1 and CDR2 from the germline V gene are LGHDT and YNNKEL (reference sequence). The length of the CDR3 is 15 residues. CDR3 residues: CASSDHGRRNTEAFF. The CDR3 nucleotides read TGTGCCAGCAGCGACCATGGCAGGCGGAACACTGAAGCTTTCTTT.

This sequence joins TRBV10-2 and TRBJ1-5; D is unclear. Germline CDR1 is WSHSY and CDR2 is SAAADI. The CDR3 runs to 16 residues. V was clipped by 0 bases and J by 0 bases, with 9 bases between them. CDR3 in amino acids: CASSESWQNSNQPQHF. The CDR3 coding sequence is TGCGCCAGCAGTGAGTCGTGGCAGAATAGCAATCAGCCCCAGCATTTT.

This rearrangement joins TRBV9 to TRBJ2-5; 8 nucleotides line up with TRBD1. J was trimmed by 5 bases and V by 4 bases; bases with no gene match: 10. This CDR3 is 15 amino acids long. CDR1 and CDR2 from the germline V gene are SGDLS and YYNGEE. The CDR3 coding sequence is TGTGCCAGCAGCCCTCGGACAGGGAGAACGGAGACCCAGTACTTC. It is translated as CASSPRTGRTETQYF.

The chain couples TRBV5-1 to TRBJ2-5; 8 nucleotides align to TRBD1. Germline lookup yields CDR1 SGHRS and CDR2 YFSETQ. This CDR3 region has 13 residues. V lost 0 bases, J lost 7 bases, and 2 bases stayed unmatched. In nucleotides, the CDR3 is TGCGCCAGCAGCTTGGGGCAGGGGGCGACCCAGTACTTC. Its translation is CASSLGQGATQYF.

The CDR3 nucleotides are TGCGCCAGCAGCGACGGACAGGGGGCGGGTGAAAAACTGTTTTTT. Its translation is CASSDGQGAGEKLFF. The gene calls are TRBV5-1 and TRBJ1-4; 11 positions match TRBD1. The junction had 6 bases not matched to a gene; V was cut back by 4 bases and J by 7 bases. Germline V CDR1 and CDR2: SGHRS, YFSETQ. The CDR3 loop spans 15 amino acids.

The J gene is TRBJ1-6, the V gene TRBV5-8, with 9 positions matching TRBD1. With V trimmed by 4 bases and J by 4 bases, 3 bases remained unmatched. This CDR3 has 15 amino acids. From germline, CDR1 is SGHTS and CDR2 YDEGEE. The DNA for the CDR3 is TGTGCCAGCAGCAAGGGACAGGGATATAATTCACCCCTCCACTTT. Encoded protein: CASSKGQGYNSPLHF.

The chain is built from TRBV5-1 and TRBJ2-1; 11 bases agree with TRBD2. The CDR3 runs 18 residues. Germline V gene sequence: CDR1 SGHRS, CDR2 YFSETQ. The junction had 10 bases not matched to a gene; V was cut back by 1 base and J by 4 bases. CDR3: CASSLRLAGGQTYNEQFF. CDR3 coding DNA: TGCGCCAGCAGCTTGAGGCTAGCGGGGGGACAAACTTACAATGAGCAGTTCTTC.

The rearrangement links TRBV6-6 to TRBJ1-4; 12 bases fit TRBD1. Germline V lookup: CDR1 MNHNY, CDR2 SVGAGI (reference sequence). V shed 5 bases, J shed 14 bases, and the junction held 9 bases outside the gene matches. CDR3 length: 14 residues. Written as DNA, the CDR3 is TGTGCCAGCAGTGCCGGGGACAGGGGGCCTGGTCTGTTTTTT. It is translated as CASSAGDRGPGLFF.

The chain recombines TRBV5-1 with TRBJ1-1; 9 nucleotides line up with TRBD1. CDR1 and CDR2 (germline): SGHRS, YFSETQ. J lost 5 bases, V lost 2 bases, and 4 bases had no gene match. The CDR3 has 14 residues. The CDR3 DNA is TGCGCCAGCAGCTTTAGGACAGGGGAGACTGAAGCTTTCTTT. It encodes CASSFRTGETEAFF.

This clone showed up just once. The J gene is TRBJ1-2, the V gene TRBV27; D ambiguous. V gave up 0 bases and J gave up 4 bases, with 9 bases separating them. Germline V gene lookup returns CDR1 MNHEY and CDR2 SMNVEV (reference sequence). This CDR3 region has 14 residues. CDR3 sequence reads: CASSLSGGGYGYTF. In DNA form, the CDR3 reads TGTGCCAGCAGTTTATCGGGCGGAGGCTATGGCTACACCTTC.